The rows below give T cell receptor beta chains drawn from one sample of a study of Graves' ophthalmopathy and Graves' hyperthyroidism. MiXCR, run by TCRdb on the multiplex PCR reads, gives a single entry per CDR3 protein. The sample carries hundreds of thousands of distinct CDR3 sequences, over 40% recorded once. Sample: peripheral blood. These receptors were obtained from an adult man with Graves' ophthalmopathy. Both conserved end residues are part of each CDR3. The D gene is left open where the match is weak. Not all rows give a size; the values are once, few, many and, for expanded clones, a class.

d_gene,abundance,v_gene,j_gene,CDR3aa,CDR3nt
.,.,TRBV24-1,TRBJ1-2,CATSAKDYTYGYTF,TGTGCCACCAGTGCGAAAGACTATACCTATGGCTACACCTTC
TRBD1,.,TRBV10-3,TRBJ2-5,CAISHRDRVLGTQYF,TGTGCCATCAGTCACCGGGACAGGGTCCTGGGGACCCAGTACTTC
.,many,TRBV7-8,TRBJ2-7,CASSLLRLTTAYEQYF,TGTGCCAGCAGCTTACTGAGGTTGACGACGGCTTACGAGCAGTACTTC
.,.,TRBV2,TRBJ2-5,CASSGGALSLKETQYF,TGTGCCAGCAGTGGGGGGGCCCTGAGCTTAAAAGAGACCCAGTACTTC
.,few,TRBV20-1,TRBJ2-7,CSARDLDRGYEQYF,TGCAGTGCTAGAGATTTGGACCGCGGCTACGAGCAGTACTTC
.,many,TRBV7-9,TRBJ2-5,CASSFLTGREKTQYF,TGTGCCAGCAGCTTTCTTACAGGGCGTGAAAAGACCCAGTACTTC
.,many,TRBV20-1,TRBJ2-7,CSVRDDAYEQYF,TGCAGTGTCCGGGACGATGCCTACGAGCAGTACTTC
TRBD2,.,TRBV7-9,TRBJ2-5,CASSLAGTSGKETQYF,TGTGCCAGCAGCTTGGCAGGGACTAGCGGGAAAGAGACCCAGTACTTC
TRBD1,many,TRBV10-3,TRBJ1-5,CASGRDSNQPQHF,TGTGCCTCCGGGAGGGACAGTAATCAGCCCCAGCATTTT
.,.,TRBV10-3,TRBJ1-3,CASSYSREAGNTIYF,TGTGCCAGCAGTTACAGCAGGGAAGCTGGAAACACCATATATTTT
TRBD1,.,TRBV10-3,TRBJ1-1,CASSRDRGYMSTEAFF,TGTGCCAGCAGCCGGGACAGGGGGTACATGAGCACTGAAGCTTTCTTT
TRBD1,.,TRBV25-1,TRBJ1-6,CASSPGRRGQSPLHF,TGTGCCAGCAGTCCTGGGAGGAGGGGGCAGTCACCCCTCCACTTT
.,.,TRBV6-5,TRBJ2-5,CASSHPGSAGETQYF,TGTGCCAGCAGTCACCCGGGGTCAGCGGGAGAGACCCAGTACTTC
.,.,TRBV14,TRBJ2-7,CASSPSRWADPWEQYF,TGTGCCAGCAGTCCTTCAAGATGGGCGGACCCCTGGGAGCAGTACTTC
.,many,TRBV4-1,TRBJ1-2,CASSQGQAILYGYTF,TGCGCCAGCAGCCAAGGACAGGCGATCCTCTATGGCTACACCTTC
.,once,TRBV2,TRBJ1-2,CASIPDEGSYGYTF,TGTGCCAGCATCCCTGACGAGGGCAGCTATGGCTACACCTTC
TRBD1,.,TRBV2,TRBJ1-4,CASRVGTGANEKLFF,TGTGCCAGCAGGGTAGGGACAGGGGCGAATGAAAAACTGTTTTTT
.,many,TRBV7-9,TRBJ1-1,CAGGGQTNTEAFF,TGTGCCGGAGGCGGGCAGACCAACACTGAAGCTTTCTTT
TRBD2,few,TRBV6-1,TRBJ2-5,CASSGGGSQETQYF,TGTGCCAGCAGTGGGGGGGGGAGCCAAGAGACCCAGTACTTC
.,few,TRBV14,TRBJ1-2,CASSQAPSRQYYGYTF,TGTGCCAGCAGCCAAGCCCCGTCCCGGCAGTACTATGGCTACACCTTC
.,few,TRBV9,TRBJ2-3,CASSVDGGSTDTQYF,TGTGCCAGCAGCGTAGATGGGGGGAGCACAGATACGCAGTATTTT
.,many,TRBV10-3,TRBJ1-5,CAISDPGTAQPQHF,TGTGCCATCAGTGACCCGGGGACGGCTCAGCCCCAGCATTTT
TRBD1,many,TRBV29-1,TRBJ1-4,CSVVHSTGYHNEKLFF,TGCAGCGTTGTACACTCGACAGGGTATCATAATGAAAAACTGTTTTTT
.,once,TRBV29-1,TRBJ1-6,CSQVRTENSPLHF,TGCAGCCAAGTAAGGACGGAGAATTCACCCCTCCACTTT
TRBD1,.,TRBV7-9,TRBJ1-2,CASSLGQPNSYGYTF,TGTGCCAGCAGTTTGGGACAGCCTAACTCCTATGGCTACACCTTC
.,few,TRBV20-1,TRBJ2-7,CSATQRSGSVGYEQYF,TGCAGTGCTACCCAGAGGAGTGGGAGTGTGGGGTACGAGCAGTACTTC
TRBD1,.,TRBV7-8,TRBJ2-6,CASSSGQGIYVLTF,TGTGCCAGCAGCTCCGGACAGGGGATCTACGTCCTGACTTTC
TRBD2,few,TRBV20-1,TRBJ2-5,CSARGGGPLKTQYF,TGCAGTGCTAGAGGCGGGGGACCTTTGAAGACCCAGTACTTC